This TCR beta chain was sequenced for a study of cytomegalovirus exposure and HLA in healthy donors. Whole-study context: The same platform was used for the roughly 130 validation repertoires as for the 666 first-cohort repertoires, as reported in a later analysis. The study's findings and limits: The tendency of first-cohort TCR clusters to co-occur in the roughly 120 validation repertoires was identified by a subsequent analysis.

Separate from the 666-subject first cohort was the approximately 130-subject validation cohort, to which the donors belonged. A note on this clone: Its antigen remains unknown.

The CDR3 runs 13 residues. Germline CDR1 SQVTM, CDR2 ANQGSEA. Trimming removed 5 bases at V and 6 bases at J, with 14 bases between. The repertoire was sequenced with immunoSEQ multiplex PCR; TCRdb's copy has only in-frame clones and lacks some. Of about 54,000 clones in the sample, roughly 87% were seen once. The chain employs TRBV29-1 and TRBJ2-1, with D maybe TRBD2 (6 bases). This TCR came from a woman aged 18-30 years in good health and CMV-seropositive. The sequenced material came from PBMCs. CDR3: CSVSPLAGNEQFF. The CDR3 DNA follows: TGCAGCGTTTCCCCACTAGCAGGCAATGAGCAGTTCTTC.